Reported below is one T cell receptor beta chain. This sample is drawn from a study of blood T cell repertoires in COVID-19. Trimming removed 4 bases from V and 2 bases from J; junction bases left unmatched: 7. Germline V gene data show CDR1 as SGHTA and CDR2 as FQGNSA. There are 15 residues in the CDR3. Per the study methods: From reference gene primer amplification, estimates of nucleated cell counts were derived. TCRdb's table, derived via immunoSEQ multiplex PCR, lists solely in-frame clones and lacks some. V, J and clone size derive from that table, while D and trimming were established from the DNA sequence. This sample has approximately 440,000 clones, with approximately 90% found just once.

The chain couples TRBV7-2 to TRBJ2-7; 8 nucleotides align to TRBD2. The sequenced sample was PBMCs or T cells enriched from blood (not recorded which). This clonotype originated in a young woman who had recovered from COVID-19. In DNA form, the CDR3 reads TGTGCCAGCAGCTCCAACAGCGGGGGCCCCTACGAGCAGTACTTC. Translating gives CASSSNSGGPYEQYF.